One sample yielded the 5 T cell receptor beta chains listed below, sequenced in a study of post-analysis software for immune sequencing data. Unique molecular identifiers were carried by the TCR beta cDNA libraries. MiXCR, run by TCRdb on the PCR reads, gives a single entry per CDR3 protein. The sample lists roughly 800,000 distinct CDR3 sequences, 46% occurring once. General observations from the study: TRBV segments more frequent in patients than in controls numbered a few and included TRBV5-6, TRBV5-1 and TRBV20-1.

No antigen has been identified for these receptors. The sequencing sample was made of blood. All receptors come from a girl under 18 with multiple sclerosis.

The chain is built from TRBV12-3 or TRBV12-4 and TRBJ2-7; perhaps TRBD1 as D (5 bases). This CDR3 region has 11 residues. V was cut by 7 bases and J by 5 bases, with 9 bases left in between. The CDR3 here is CASKWGDEQYF. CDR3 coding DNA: TGTGCCAGCAAGTGGGGCGACGAGCAGTACTTC.

For the CDR3, the DNA is TGTGCCAGCAGCTTATTCGGCGGGAGCAATGAGCAGTTCTTC. Amino acids: CASSLFGGSNEQFF. The gene calls are TRBV7-3 and TRBJ2-1; TRBD2 matches 7 bases. Germline lookup yields CDR1 SGHTA and CDR2 FQGTGA. After removal of 2 bases from V and 6 bases from J, the junction contained 4 bases not matched to a gene. The length of the CDR3 is 14 residues.

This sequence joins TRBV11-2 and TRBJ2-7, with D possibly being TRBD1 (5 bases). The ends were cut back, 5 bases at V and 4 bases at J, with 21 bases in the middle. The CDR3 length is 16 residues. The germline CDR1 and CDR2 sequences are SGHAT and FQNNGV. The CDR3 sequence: CASSPRAGLTRYEQYF. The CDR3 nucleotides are TGTGCCAGCAGCCCCAGGGCAGGGCTTACACGTTACGAGCAGTACTTC. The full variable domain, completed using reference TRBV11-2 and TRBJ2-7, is EAGVAQSPRYKIIEKRQSVAFWCNPISGHATLYWYQQILGQGPKLLIQFQNNGVVDDSQLPKDRFSAERLKGVDSTLKIQPAKLEDSAVYLCASSPRAGLTRYEQYFGPGTRLTVT.

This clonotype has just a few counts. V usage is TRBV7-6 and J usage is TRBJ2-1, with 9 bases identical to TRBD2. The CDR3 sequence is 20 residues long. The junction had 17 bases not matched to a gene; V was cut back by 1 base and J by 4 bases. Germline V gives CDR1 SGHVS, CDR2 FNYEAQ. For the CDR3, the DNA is TGTGCCAGCAGCTTAGTGGGCTGGCGGGAGGGCCCTAAACCGTACAATGAGCAGTTCTTC. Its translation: CASSLVGWREGPKPYNEQFF.

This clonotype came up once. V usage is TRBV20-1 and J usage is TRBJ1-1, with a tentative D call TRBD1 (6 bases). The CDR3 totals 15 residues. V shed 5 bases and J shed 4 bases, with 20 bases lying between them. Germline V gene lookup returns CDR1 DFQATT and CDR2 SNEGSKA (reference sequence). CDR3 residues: CSAFLPRGRATEAFF. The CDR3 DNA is TGCAGTGCTTTTCTGCCCCGGGGGCGGGCCACTGAAGCTTTCTTT.